This TCR beta chain was captured by sequencing in a study of T cell responses to AZD1222 COVID-19 vaccine. Turning to the study itself: Second-dose groups at about 4 or about 12 weeks were pooled. Study observations and caveats: Targeting of unmutated variant regions was reportedly seen in nearly half of spike-specific TCRs. Most donors were white British, females outnumbered males, and clonal diversity was possibly underestimated.

Sequencing was performed with immunoSEQ multiplex PCR; in TCRdb, only in-frame clones are kept and a portion is missing. Of about 150,000 clones listed, about 93% are singletons. Worth noting for this clone: What it recognizes is unknown.

Trimming left V 5 bases short and J 7 bases short, with 18 bases between. The CDR3 contains 14 residues. The germline gives CDR1 MNHEY, CDR2 SVGAGI. The chain joins TRBV6-5 to TRBJ2-7, with D maybe TRBD2 (6 bases). Here the sequenced sample was peripheral blood, taken on day 0 of AZD1222 vaccination. This clonotype was obtained from an adult in good health. CDR3 nucleotides: TGTGCCAGCAGTAAGACTAGTTTTCAAGGAGAGCAGTACTTC. Translated: CASSKTSFQGEQYF.